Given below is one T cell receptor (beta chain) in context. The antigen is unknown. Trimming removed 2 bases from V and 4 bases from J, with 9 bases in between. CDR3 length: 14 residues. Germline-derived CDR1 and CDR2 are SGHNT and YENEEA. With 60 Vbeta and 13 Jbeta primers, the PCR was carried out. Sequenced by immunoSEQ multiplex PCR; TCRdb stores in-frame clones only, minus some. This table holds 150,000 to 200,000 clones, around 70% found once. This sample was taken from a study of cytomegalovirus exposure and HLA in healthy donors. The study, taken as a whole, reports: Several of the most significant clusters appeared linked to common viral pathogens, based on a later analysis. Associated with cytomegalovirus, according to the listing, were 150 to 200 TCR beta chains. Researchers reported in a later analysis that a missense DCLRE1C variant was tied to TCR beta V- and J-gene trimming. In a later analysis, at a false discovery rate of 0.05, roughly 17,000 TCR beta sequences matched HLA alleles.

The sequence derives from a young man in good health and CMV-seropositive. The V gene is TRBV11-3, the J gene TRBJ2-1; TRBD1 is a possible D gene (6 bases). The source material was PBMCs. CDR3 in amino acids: CASSLRQEYNEQFF. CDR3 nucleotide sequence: TGTGCCAGCAGCTTACGACAGGAGTACAATGAGCAGTTCTTC.